This T cell receptor beta chain appears in the sequencing data of a study of PD-1 blockade in mismatch repair-deficient tumors. Study as a whole: Patients had about a dozen mismatch repair-deficient cancer types, all previously treated and progressing.

Findings of the study overall: After pembrolizumab, tumor-resident clones rose rapidly, then generally contracted before radiologic responses.

PCR or immunohistochemistry showed mismatch repair deficiency in every enrolled patient. Turning to this clone: What it binds is unknown.

TCRdb's copy holds only in-frame clones and misses some; the assay was immunoSEQ multiplex PCR. The sample shows 80,000 to 100,000 clones, approximately 81% of them seen only once. CDR1 is SGDLS, CDR2 YYNGEE, per germline. This CDR3 spans 16 amino acids. V lost 4 bases to trimming and J lost 7 bases; unmatched junction nucleotides: 7. This sample comprised peripheral blood, obtained 12 weeks after starting pembrolizumab. The clonotype originates from an adult with mismatch repair-deficient cancer. The V call is TRBV9, the J call TRBJ2-1; 14 positions match TRBD2. The CDR3 bases are TGTGCCAGCAGCTCCCGGGGACTAGCGGGAGCAAATGAGCAGTTCTTC. Amino acids: CASSSRGLAGANEQFF.